The 29 T cell receptor beta chains below were found in one sample sequenced in a study of blood T cell repertoires in COVID-19. Here immunoSEQ multiplex PCR was the method, and the copy in TCRdb shows in-frame clones only, minus some. This table holds about 36,000 clones, approximately 90% found once. The sequencing input was peripheral blood. These receptors originate from a human donor in a cohort sampled during active COVID-19.

J is TRBJ1-1 and V is TRBV7-9; D gene unclear. Trimming pared 5 bases from V and 1 base from J, leaving 14 bases between. Per the germline V gene, CDR1 is SEHNR and CDR2 is FQNEAQ (reference sequence). This CDR3 has 15 residues. The CDR3 nucleotides read TGTGCCAGCAGCCGAGGCTCGTCTCGGAACACTGAAGCTTTCTTT. Translation: CASSRGSSRNTEAFF.

The chain is built from TRBV3-1 (or the pseudogene TRBV3-2) and TRBJ1-6; 9 bases are a match to TRBD1. J was trimmed by 13 bases and V by 4 bases; bases with no gene match: 8. CDR1 is LGHDT and CDR2 is YNNKEL in the germline V gene (reference sequence). The CDR3 runs to 14 residues. The chain's CDR3 is CASSPTGGAGPLHF. The CDR3, as DNA: TGTGCCAGCAGCCCTACAGGGGGCGCAGGTCCCCTCCACTTT.

This chain connects TRBV30 to TRBJ2-7, with 8 nucleotides matching TRBD1. CDR3 length equals 14 residues. V shed 4 bases and J 4 bases; nucleotides not matched to a gene: 9. Germline CDR1 GTSNPN, CDR2 SVGIG (reference sequence). The CDR3 region has the DNA TGTGCCTGGACAGCGTGGCAGGGGGCTTACGAGCAGTACTTC. It specifies CAWTAWQGAYEQYF.

This clone was recorded once. The chain couples TRBV6-5 to TRBJ2-7, with 11 bases fitting TRBD1. V was pared by 5 bases and J by 1 base, with 4 bases of the junction left unmatched. Germline loops: CDR1 MNHEY, CDR2 SVGAGI. This CDR3 is 15 amino acids long. The CDR3 DNA reads as TGTGCCAGCAGTATCCGGGACAGGGGGTCCTACGAGCAGTACTTC. Encoded protein: CASSIRDRGSYEQYF.

The chain is built from TRBV19 and TRBJ1-2; D may be TRBD1 (6 bases). The CDR3 length is 13 residues. Germline loops: CDR1 LNHDA, CDR2 SQIVND (reference sequence). Trimming shortened V by 5 bases and J by 4 bases, and 11 bases separated the two germline ends. The CDR3 is CASSPQGFYGYTF. For the CDR3, the DNA is TGTGCCAGTAGTCCCCAGGGGTTCTATGGCTACACCTTC.

This clone appeared a single time. The V call is TRBV18, the J call TRBJ2-2; D gene uncertain. This CDR3 has 13 residues. Germline CDR1 KGHSH, CDR2 LQKENI. V was cut by 6 bases and J by 2 bases, with 7 bases left in between. This CDR3 is CASSTLNTGELFF. For the CDR3, the DNA is TGTGCCAGCTCGACTCTTAACACCGGGGAGCTGTTTTTT.

In its sample, this clone was seen once. This sequence joins TRBV18 and TRBJ2-3; a weak D match, TRBD2 (6 bases). Trimming left V 3 bases short and J 2 bases short, with 12 bases between. The CDR3 runs to 15 residues. The germline V gene encodes CDR1 KGHSH and CDR2 LQKENI. The DNA of the CDR3 is TGTGCCAGCTCACCGGGAGAGCGGGCCACAGATACGCAGTATTTT. Translation: CASSPGERATDTQYF.

V is TRBV7-9 and J is TRBJ1-3, with no clear D. CDR3 size: 14 residues. V lost 1 base to trimming and J lost 1 base, with 5 bases between them. Germline V gene sequence: CDR1 SEHNR, CDR2 FQNEAQ (reference sequence). The CDR3 DNA is TGTGCCAGCAGCTTAGACAGATCTGGAAACACCATATATTTT. It codes for CASSLDRSGNTIYF.

The chain employs TRBV18 and TRBJ1-2; weak D call: TRBD1 (5 bases). CDR3 length: 15 residues. Trimming shortened V by 4 bases and J by 4 bases, and 16 bases separated the two germline ends. Germline V gene sequence: CDR1 KGHSH, CDR2 LQKENI. The CDR3 is CASSLPGASGYGYTF. CDR3 in DNA: TGTGCCAGCTCACTCCCTGGGGCGTCGGGCTATGGCTACACCTTC.

The genes are TRBV24-1 and TRBJ2-1; 8 bases agree with TRBD2. Germline CDR1 KGHDR, CDR2 SFDVKD. Losses at the gene ends were 4 bases for V and 0 bases for J; bases not matched to a gene: 4. The CDR3 runs 16 residues. The CDR3 loop reads CATSDPSGSSYNEQFF. CDR3 in DNA: TGTGCCACCAGTGACCCCAGCGGGAGCTCCTACAATGAGCAGTTCTTC.

A remark on this clone: Other DNA sequences in the same sample also yield this CDR3. The chain links TRBV30 to TRBJ1-5, with TRBD1 identical over 7 bases. The V and J ends lost 5 bases and 1 base, in that order; junction bases with no gene match: 2. Germline-derived CDR1 and CDR2 are GTSNPN and SVGIG (reference sequence). The CDR3 runs to 13 residues. The CDR3 DNA follows: TGTGCCTGGTCGACAGGGAGCAATCAGCCCCAGCATTTT. This codes for CAWSTGSNQPQHF.

V gene TRBV6-6 combines with J gene TRBJ2-7, with 9 bases fitting TRBD1. V shed 5 bases, J shed 7 bases, and the junction held 6 bases outside the gene matches. Germline V gives CDR1 MNHNY, CDR2 SVGAGI (reference sequence). This CDR3 is built from 13 residues. In DNA, the CDR3 is TGTGCCAGCAGTCACCCGACAGGGGGAGAGCAGTACTTC. Translation: CASSHPTGGEQYF.

The gene calls are TRBV6-6 and TRBJ2-7; 10 bases map to TRBD2. The CDR3 contains 16 residues. Trimming removed 5 bases from V and 0 bases from J; junction bases left unmatched: 7. CDR1 is MNHNY and CDR2 is SVGAGI in the germline V gene (reference sequence). The CDR3 region has the DNA TGTGCCAGCAGTCCCCGACTAGCGGGTGACTCCTACGAGCAGTACTTC. This codes for CASSPRLAGDSYEQYF.

The CDR3 reads CASSRTGSGSPLHF. Written as DNA, the CDR3 is TGTGCCAGCAGTCGAACGGGATCAGGTTCACCCCTCCACTTT. The chain is built from TRBV7-2 and TRBJ1-6, with D uncertain. Germline-derived CDR1 and CDR2 are SGHTA and FQGNSA. The CDR3 has 14 amino acids. Between the trimmed V and J ends, which lost 6 bases and 9 bases, there was a span of 15 bases.

The chain combines TRBV2 with TRBJ1-2, with a possible D match to TRBD1 (5 bases). The CDR3 runs 10 residues. V was trimmed by 5 bases and J by 9 bases, leaving 7 bases between them. Germline CDR1 reads SNHLY; CDR2 reads FYNNEI. CDR3 amino acids: CASSLDSYTF. For the CDR3, the DNA is TGTGCCAGCAGTTTGGACAGCTACACCTTC.

This clone was seen only once. V and J are TRBV4-1 and TRBJ2-5, with D possibly matching TRBD1 (5 bases). Germline CDR1 reads MGHRA; CDR2 reads YSYEKL. This CDR3 region has 14 residues. Trimming removed 1 base at V and 0 bases at J, with 6 bases between. CDR3 loop: CASSQVRDQETQYF. In DNA, the CDR3 is TGCGCCAGCAGCCAAGTCAGGGACCAAGAGACCCAGTACTTC.

The V gene is TRBV7-8, the J gene TRBJ2-3, with 15 positions matching TRBD2. Germline V gene lookup returns CDR1 SGHVS and CDR2 FQNEAQ. The CDR3 runs to 19 residues. V was clipped by 4 bases and J by 5 bases; unmatched bases: 13. CDR3 loop: CASSSWTSGRALGQDTQYF. CDR3 DNA: TGTGCCAGCAGCTCGTGGACTAGCGGGAGGGCCCTCGGTCAAGATACGCAGTATTTT. The complete variable domain, with remaining parts taken from reference TRBV7-8 and TRBJ2-3, reads GAGVSQSPRYKVAKRGQDVALRCDPISGHVSLFWYQQALGQGPEFLTYFQNEAQLDKSGLPSDRFFAERPEGSVSTLKIQRTQQEDSAVYLCASSSWTSGRALGQDTQYFGPGTRLTVL.

Only one count was recorded for this clone. The rearrangement uses TRBV7-9 and TRBJ1-2; 7 positions match TRBD1. V was clipped by 5 bases and J by 6 bases; unmatched bases: 12. The CDR3 is made up of 15 amino acids. Germline V lookup: CDR1 SEHNR, CDR2 FQNEAQ (reference sequence). The CDR3 protein is CASSLQRQGWDGYTF. The DNA of the CDR3 is TGTGCCAGCAGCCTACAAAGACAGGGCTGGGATGGCTACACCTTC.

The chain joins TRBV5-1 to TRBJ2-3, with D perhaps TRBD1 (6 bases). CDR1 is SGHRS, CDR2 YFSETQ, per germline. The CDR3 runs to 13 residues. Trimming pared 6 bases from V and 6 bases from J, leaving 14 bases between. CDR3 amino acids: CASTPGDKDTQYF. The CDR3 nucleotides read TGCGCCAGCACTCCTGGGGACAAGGATACGCAGTATTTT.

This chain uses TRBV9 with TRBJ1-6; 7 nucleotides match TRBD1. V shed 1 base and J 0 bases; nucleotides not matched to a gene: 10. This CDR3 is built from 19 residues. Looked up from germline, CDR1 is SGDLS and CDR2 is YYNGEE. CDR3 sequence: CASSVTAVTGSSYNSPLHF. The CDR3 nucleotides are TGTGCCAGCAGCGTAACGGCTGTGACAGGGAGCTCCTATAATTCACCCCTCCACTTT.

The chain carries TRBV3-1 (or the pseudogene TRBV3-2) and TRBJ2-4; TRBD1 agrees at 7 bases. The CDR3 has 18 residues. CDR1 is LGHDT, CDR2 YNNKEL, per germline (reference sequence). The ends lost 5 bases at V and 0 bases at J; junction bases unmatched: 13. The CDR3 sequence: CASSDLSRGYLAKNIQYF. In nucleotides, the CDR3 is TGTGCCAGCAGCGACCTCAGCAGGGGGTACCTAGCCAAAAACATTCAGTACTTC.

The table lists this clone with a few counts. The rearrangement links TRBV2 to TRBJ1-5, with 9 bases fitting TRBD1. J lost 7 bases, V lost 6 bases, and 10 bases had no gene match. The CDR3 loop spans 15 amino acids. Germline V gives CDR1 SNHLY, CDR2 FYNNEI. Here the CDR3 reads CASSAGTGMVQPQHF. The DNA of the CDR3 is TGTGCCAGCAGCGCCGGGACAGGGATGGTGCAGCCCCAGCATTTT. The full variable domain, with the rest looked up from reference TRBV2 and TRBJ1-5, is EPEVTQTPSHQVTQMGQEVILRCVPISNHLYFYWYRQILGQKVEFLVSFYNNEISEKSEIFDDQFSVERPDGSNFTLKIRSTKLEDSAMYFCASSAGTGMVQPQHFGDGTRLSIL.

The V and J genes are TRBV24-1 and TRBJ1-1; no reliable D call. V lost 7 bases to trimming and J lost 0 bases, with 5 bases between them. CDR1 and CDR2 (germline): KGHDR, SFDVKD. The CDR3 is 12 residues long. CDR3: CATRGMNTEAFF. DNA for the CDR3: TGTGCCACCAGGGGCATGAACACTGAAGCTTTCTTT.

V usage is TRBV29-1 and J usage is TRBJ2-1; 9 bases are shared with TRBD1. The CDR3 runs 15 residues. V shed 3 bases and J 2 bases; nucleotides not matched to a gene: 5. Looked up from germline, CDR1 is SQVTM and CDR2 is ANQGSEA. CDR3 DNA sequence: TGCAGCGTTGATGGACAGGGGAGAACCTACAATGAGCAGTTCTTC. Its protein product is CSVDGQGRTYNEQFF.

The genes are TRBV28 and TRBJ2-1; maybe TRBD2 (6 bases). V was trimmed by 6 bases and J by 10 bases, leaving 19 bases between them. CDR3 length: 14 amino acids. The germline V gene has CDR1 MDHEN and CDR2 SYDVKM. The CDR3 region is CASSRGGKSREQFF. The DNA of the CDR3 is TGTGCCAGCAGCCGAGGAGGGAAGTCGAGAGAGCAGTTCTTC.

The chain has TRBV15 and TRBJ1-2, with 11 nucleotides matching TRBD1. The CDR3 is 17 amino acids. The trim removed 0 bases at V and 1 base at J, leaving 4 bases unmatched. Germline CDR1 is LNHNV and CDR2 is YYDKDF (reference sequence). CDR3 region: CATSRDAGTGGNYGYTF. CDR3 DNA sequence: TGTGCCACCAGCAGAGATGCCGGGACAGGGGGTAACTATGGCTACACCTTC.

This rearrangement joins TRBV6-4 to TRBJ2-2; the match to TRBD2 covers 8 bases. This CDR3 contains 13 residues. The germline gives CDR1 MRHNA, CDR2 SNTAGT. V lost 5 bases, J lost 6 bases, and 2 bases stayed unmatched. CDR3 in DNA: TGTGCCAGCAGTAAGCGGGAGTCCGGGGAGCTGTTTTTT. Residues: CASSKRESGELFF.

In its sample, this clone was seen once. CDR3 amino acids: CASSSPGRGANVLEKLFF. In nucleotides, the CDR3 is TGTGCCAGCAGCTCACCCGGCCGGGGGGCGAACGTGTTGGAAAAACTGTTTTTT. The chain carries TRBV11-2 and TRBJ1-4; a possible D gene is TRBD1 (6 bases). CDR1 and CDR2 from the germline V gene are SGHAT and FQNNGV. The CDR3 extends over 18 amino acids. Between the trimmed V and J ends, which lost 4 bases and 8 bases, there was a span of 26 bases.

The chain uses TRBV28 and TRBJ1-1; no clear D. Germline V gives CDR1 MDHEN, CDR2 SYDVKM. V was pared by 5 bases and J by 0 bases, with 13 bases between. The CDR3 is 15 residues long. The CDR3 DNA reads as TGTGCCAGCAGTCGTTTAGGTACAGTGAACACTGAAGCTTTCTTT. It yields the protein CASSRLGTVNTEAFF.